What follows are 6 T cell receptor beta chains derived from one specimen sequenced in a study of T cell responses to AZD1222 COVID-19 vaccine. The data were produced by immunoSEQ multiplex PCR, yet TCRdb's version contains in-frame clones alone and is incomplete. The table has under 150,000 clones, roughly 90% seen once. Sequenced here: peripheral blood, sampled on day 0 of AZD1222 vaccination. All receptors derive from an adult in good health.

The chain recombines TRBV28 with TRBJ1-2; tentatively, D is TRBD1 (5 bases). The CDR3 loop spans 13 amino acids. Germline loops: CDR1 MDHEN, CDR2 SYDVKM. Trimming removed 6 bases at V and 8 bases at J, with 16 bases between. CDR3 DNA: TGTGCCAGCAGAACCTATGGGGGGTCAGGCTACACCTTC. Its protein product is CASRTYGGSGYTF.

The genes are TRBV19 and TRBJ2-7; tentatively, D is TRBD1 or TRBD2 (5 bases each). Looked up from germline, CDR1 is LNHDA and CDR2 is SQIVND (reference sequence). The ends were cut back, 5 bases at V and 3 bases at J, with 8 bases in the middle. The CDR3 spans 12 residues. The CDR3 DNA is TGTGCCAGTAGTTCTGGGGGCTACGAGCAGTACTTC. This sequence encodes CASSSGGYEQYF.

The gene calls are TRBV18 and TRBJ1-1; the D gene is possibly TRBD1 (6 bases). Germline V gene lookup returns CDR1 KGHSH and CDR2 LQKENI. CDR3 size: 15 residues. V lost 6 bases and J lost 1, with 15 bases in between. The CDR3 coding sequence is TGTGCCAGCTCCCAGGACAGACGATCGAACACTGAAGCTTTCTTT. It specifies CASSQDRRSNTEAFF.

The chain recombines TRBV29-1 with TRBJ2-7; 7 bases agree with TRBD2. The germline V gene has CDR1 SQVTM and CDR2 ANQGSEA. This CDR3 is 14 amino acids long. J was trimmed by 0 bases and V by 7 bases; bases with no gene match: 9. The chain's CDR3 is CSAQGGSPSYEQYF. The CDR3 DNA reads as TGCAGCGCTCAGGGCGGGAGCCCCTCCTACGAGCAGTACTTC.

The chain has TRBV7-9 and TRBJ2-1; D is undetermined. The CDR3 runs 13 residues. V was clipped by 6 bases and J by 5 bases, with 11 bases between them. Germline V gene lookup returns CDR1 SEHNR and CDR2 FQNEAQ (reference sequence). In nucleotides, the CDR3 is TGTGCCAGCAGTCTGGGTCCCAACAATGAGCAGTTCTTC. It specifies CASSLGPNNEQFF.

This sequence joins TRBV5-1 and TRBJ1-6; D gene ambiguous. The CDR3 consists of 13 residues. Looked up from germline, CDR1 is SGHRS and CDR2 is YFSETQ. Trimming took 4 bases from V and 5 from J, leaving 7 bases between them. CDR3 bases: TGCGCCAGCAGCCCACGGGATAATTCACCCCTCCACTTT. Residues: CASSPRDNSPLHF.